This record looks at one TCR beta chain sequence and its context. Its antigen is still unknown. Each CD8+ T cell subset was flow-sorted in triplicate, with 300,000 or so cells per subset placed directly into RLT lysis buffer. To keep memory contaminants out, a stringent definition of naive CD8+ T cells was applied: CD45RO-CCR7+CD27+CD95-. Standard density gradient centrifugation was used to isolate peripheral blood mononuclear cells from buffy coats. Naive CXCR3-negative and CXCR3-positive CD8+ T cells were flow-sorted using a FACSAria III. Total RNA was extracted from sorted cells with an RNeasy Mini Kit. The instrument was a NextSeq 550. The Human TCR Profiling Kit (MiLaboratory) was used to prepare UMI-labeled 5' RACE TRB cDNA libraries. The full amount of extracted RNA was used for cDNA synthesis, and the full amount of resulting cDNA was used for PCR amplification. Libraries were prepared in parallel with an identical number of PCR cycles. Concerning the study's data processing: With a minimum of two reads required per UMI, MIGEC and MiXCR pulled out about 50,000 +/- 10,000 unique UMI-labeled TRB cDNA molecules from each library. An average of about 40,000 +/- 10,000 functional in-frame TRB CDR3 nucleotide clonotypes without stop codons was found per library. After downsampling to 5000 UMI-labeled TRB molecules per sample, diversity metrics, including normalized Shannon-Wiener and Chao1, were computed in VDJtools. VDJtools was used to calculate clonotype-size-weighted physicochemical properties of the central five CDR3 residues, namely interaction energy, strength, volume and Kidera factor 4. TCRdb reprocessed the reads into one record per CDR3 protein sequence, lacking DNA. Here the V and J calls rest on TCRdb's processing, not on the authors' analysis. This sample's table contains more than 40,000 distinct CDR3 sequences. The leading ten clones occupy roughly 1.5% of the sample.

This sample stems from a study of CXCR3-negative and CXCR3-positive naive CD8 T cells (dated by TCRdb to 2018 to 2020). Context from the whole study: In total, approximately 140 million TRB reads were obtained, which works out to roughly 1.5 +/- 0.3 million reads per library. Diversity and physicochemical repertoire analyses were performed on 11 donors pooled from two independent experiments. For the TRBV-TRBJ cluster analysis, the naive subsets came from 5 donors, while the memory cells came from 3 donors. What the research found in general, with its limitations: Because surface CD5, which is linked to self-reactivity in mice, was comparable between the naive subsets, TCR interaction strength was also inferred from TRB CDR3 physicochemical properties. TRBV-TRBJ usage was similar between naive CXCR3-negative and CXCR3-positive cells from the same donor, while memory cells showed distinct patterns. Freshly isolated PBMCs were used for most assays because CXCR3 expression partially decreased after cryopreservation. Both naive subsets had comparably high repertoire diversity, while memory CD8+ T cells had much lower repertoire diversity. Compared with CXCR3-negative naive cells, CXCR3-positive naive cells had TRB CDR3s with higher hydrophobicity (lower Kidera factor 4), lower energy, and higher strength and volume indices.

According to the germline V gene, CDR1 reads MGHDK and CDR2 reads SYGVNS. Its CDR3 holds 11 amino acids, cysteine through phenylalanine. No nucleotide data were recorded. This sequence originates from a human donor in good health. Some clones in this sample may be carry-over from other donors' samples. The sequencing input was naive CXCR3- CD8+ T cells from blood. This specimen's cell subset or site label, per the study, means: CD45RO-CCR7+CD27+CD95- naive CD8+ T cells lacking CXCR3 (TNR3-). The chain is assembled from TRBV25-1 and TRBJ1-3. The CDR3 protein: CASRDGNTIYF.